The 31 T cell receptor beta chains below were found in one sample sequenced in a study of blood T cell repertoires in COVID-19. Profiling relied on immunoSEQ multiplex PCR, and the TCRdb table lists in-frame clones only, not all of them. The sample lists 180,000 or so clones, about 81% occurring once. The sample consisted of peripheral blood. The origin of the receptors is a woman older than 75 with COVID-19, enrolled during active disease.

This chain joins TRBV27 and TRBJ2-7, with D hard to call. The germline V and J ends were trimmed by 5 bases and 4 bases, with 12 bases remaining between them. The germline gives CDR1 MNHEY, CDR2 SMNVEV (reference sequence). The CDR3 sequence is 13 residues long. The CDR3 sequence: CASSSWAHYEQYF. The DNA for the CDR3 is TGTGCCAGCAGTAGCTGGGCACATTACGAGCAGTACTTC.

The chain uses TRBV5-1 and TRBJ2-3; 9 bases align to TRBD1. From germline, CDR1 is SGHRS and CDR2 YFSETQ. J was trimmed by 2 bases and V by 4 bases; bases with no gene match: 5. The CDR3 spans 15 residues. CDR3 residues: CASSQTGGFTDTQYF. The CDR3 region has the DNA TGCGCCAGCAGCCAGACAGGGGGGTTCACAGATACGCAGTATTTT. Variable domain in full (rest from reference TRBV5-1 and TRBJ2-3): KAGVTQTPRYLIKTRGQQVTLSCSPISGHRSVSWYQQTPGQGLQFLFEYFSETQRNKGNFPGRFSGRQFSNSRSEMNVSTLELGDSALYLCASSQTGGFTDTQYFGPGTRLTVL.

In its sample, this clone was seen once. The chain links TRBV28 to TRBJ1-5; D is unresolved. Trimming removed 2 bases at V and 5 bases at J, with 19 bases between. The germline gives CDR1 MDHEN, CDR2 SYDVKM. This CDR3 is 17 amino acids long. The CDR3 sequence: CASSLTTAGLLHQPQHF. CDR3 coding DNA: TGTGCCAGCAGTTTAACGACGGCGGGCCTCCTTCATCAGCCCCAGCATTTT.

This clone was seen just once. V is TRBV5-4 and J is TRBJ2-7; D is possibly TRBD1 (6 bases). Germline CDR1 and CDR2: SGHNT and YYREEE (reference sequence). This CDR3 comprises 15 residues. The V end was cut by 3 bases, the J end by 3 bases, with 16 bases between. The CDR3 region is CASSYGQSPYYEQYF. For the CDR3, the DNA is TGTGCCAGCAGCTACGGACAGTCCCCTTACTACGAGCAGTACTTC.

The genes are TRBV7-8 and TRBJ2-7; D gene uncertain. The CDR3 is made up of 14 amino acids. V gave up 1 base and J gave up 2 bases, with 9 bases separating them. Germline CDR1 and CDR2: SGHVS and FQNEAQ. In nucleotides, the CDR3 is TGTGCCAGCAGCTTAGATCCGGGTCCCTACGAGCAGTACTTC. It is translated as CASSLDPGPYEQYF.

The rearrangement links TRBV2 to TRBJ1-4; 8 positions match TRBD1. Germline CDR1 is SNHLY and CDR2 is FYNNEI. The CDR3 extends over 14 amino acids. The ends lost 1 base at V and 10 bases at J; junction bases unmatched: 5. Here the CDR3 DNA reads TGTGCCAGCAGTGAAGGGACAGGGTTCAGAAAACTGTTTTTT. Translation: CASSEGTGFRKLFF. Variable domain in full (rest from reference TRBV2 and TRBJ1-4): EPEVTQTPSHQVTQMGQEVILRCVPISNHLYFYWYRQILGQKVEFLVSFYNNEISEKSEIFDDQFSVERPDGSNFTLKIRSTKLEDSAMYFCASSEGTGFRKLFFGSGTQLSVL.

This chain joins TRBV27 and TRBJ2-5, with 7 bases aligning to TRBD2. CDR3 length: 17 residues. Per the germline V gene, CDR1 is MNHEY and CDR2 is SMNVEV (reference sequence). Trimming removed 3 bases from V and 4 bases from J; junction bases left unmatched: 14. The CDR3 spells CASSFVVAGDVGETQYF. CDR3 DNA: TGTGCCAGCAGTTTCGTAGTGGCGGGGGACGTGGGAGAGACCCAGTACTTC.

The DNA of the CDR3 is TGCGCCAGCAGCTCCTCGACAGGGACAATGGACTACGAGCAGTACTTC. This codes for CASSSSTGTMDYEQYF. The chain links TRBV5-1 to TRBJ2-7; 7 bases agree with TRBD1. Germline values: CDR1 SGHRS, CDR2 YFSETQ. Trimming cost V 3 bases and J 3 bases; bases outside gene matches: 12. The CDR3 runs to 16 residues.

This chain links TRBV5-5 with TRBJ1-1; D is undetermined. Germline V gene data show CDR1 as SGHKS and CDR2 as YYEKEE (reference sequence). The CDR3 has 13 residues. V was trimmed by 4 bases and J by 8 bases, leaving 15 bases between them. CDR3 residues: CASSAQRDYEAFF. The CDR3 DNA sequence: TGTGCCAGCAGCGCACAGAGAGACTACGAAGCTTTCTTT. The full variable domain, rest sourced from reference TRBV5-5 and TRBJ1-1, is DAGVTQSPTHLIKTRGQQVTLRCSPISGHKSVSWYQQVLGQGPQFIFQYYEKEERGRGNFPDRFSARQFPNYSSELNVNALLLGDSALYLCASSAQRDYEAFFGQGTRLTVV.

The CDR3 protein is CAWSKDRHSNEQFF. The CDR3 region has the DNA TGTGCCTGGAGTAAGGACAGGCATAGCAATGAGCAGTTCTTC. The gene calls are TRBV30 and TRBJ2-1, with 7 bases identical to TRBD1. Germline-derived CDR1 and CDR2 are GTSNPN and SVGIG (reference sequence). The J segment lost 6 bases and the V segment lost 2 bases, leaving 7 bases of the junction unmatched. The CDR3 covers 14 residues.

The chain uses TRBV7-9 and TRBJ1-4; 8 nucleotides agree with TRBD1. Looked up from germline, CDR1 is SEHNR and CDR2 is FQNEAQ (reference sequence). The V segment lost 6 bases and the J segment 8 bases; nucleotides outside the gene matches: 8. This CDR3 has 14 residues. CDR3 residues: CASSRTGPREKLFF. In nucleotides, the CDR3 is TGTGCCAGCAGTCGGACAGGGCCAAGGGAAAAACTGTTTTTT.

This CDR3 reads CASSRPTQQGNYGYTF. The CDR3 DNA reads as TGTGCCAGCAGCCGGCCCACCCAACAGGGAAACTATGGCTACACCTTC. The V call is TRBV9, the J call TRBJ1-2; possibly TRBD1 for D (6 bases). The germline V gene has CDR1 SGDLS and CDR2 YYNGEE. V lost 4 bases, J lost 2 bases, and 18 bases lay in between. CDR3 length: 16 amino acids.

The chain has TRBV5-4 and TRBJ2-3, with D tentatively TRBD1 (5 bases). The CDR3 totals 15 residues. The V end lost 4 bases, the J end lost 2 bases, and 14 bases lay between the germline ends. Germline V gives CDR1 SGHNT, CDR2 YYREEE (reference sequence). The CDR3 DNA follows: TGTGCCAGCAGCCCGCCTAAGGGGAACACAGATACGCAGTATTTT. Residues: CASSPPKGNTDTQYF.

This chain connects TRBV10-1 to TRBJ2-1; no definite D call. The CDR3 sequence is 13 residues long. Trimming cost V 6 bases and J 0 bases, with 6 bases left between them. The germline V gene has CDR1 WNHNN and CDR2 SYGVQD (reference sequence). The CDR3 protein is CASSGTSYNEQFF. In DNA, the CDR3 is TGCGCCAGCAGCGGTACCTCCTACAATGAGCAGTTCTTC.

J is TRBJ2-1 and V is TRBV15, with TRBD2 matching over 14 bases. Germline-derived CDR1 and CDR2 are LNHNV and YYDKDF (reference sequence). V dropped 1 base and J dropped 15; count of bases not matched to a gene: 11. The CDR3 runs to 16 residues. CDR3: CATSRGPTSGGASSFF. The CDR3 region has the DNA TGTGCCACCAGCAGAGGCCCGACTAGCGGGGGGGCCTCCTCGTTCTTC.

Written as DNA, the CDR3 is TGTGCCACCAGTGAAACCCATGGGAGGGAGGGCCAAGAGACCCAGTACTTC. It specifies CATSETHGREGQETQYF. The rearrangement uses TRBV24-1 and TRBJ2-5; 7 bases line up with TRBD2. Trimming at V came to 4 bases and at J to 1 base, leaving 11 bases not matched to a gene. Germline values: CDR1 KGHDR, CDR2 SFDVKD. The CDR3 runs 17 residues.

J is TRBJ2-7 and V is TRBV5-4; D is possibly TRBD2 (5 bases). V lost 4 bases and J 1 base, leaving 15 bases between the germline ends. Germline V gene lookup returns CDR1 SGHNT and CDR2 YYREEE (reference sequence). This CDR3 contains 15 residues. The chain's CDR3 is CASSPSGSSSYEQYF. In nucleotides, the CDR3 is TGTGCCAGCAGCCCGTCGGGGTCGAGTTCCTACGAGCAGTACTTC.

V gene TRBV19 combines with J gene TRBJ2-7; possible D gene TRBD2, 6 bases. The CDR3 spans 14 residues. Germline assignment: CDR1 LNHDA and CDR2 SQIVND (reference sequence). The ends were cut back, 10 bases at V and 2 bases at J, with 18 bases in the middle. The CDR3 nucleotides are TGTGCCACCTGGGAGGCTGGGAGACCCTACGAGCAGTACTTC. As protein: CATWEAGRPYEQYF.

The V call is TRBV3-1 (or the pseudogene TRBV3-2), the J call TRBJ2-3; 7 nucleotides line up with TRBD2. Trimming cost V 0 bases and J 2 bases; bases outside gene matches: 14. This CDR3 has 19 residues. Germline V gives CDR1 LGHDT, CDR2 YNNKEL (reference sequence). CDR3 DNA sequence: TGTGCCAGCAGCCAAGATAACCCCCGACTAGCCAAGGACACAGATACGCAGTATTTT. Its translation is CASSQDNPRLAKDTDTQYF.

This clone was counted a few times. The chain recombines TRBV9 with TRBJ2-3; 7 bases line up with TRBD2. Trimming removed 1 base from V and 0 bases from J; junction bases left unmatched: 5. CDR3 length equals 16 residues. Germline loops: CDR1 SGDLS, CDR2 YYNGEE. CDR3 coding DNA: TGTGCCAGCAGCGTACGTGGGAGGGCCAGCACAGATACGCAGTATTTT. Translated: CASSVRGRASTDTQYF.

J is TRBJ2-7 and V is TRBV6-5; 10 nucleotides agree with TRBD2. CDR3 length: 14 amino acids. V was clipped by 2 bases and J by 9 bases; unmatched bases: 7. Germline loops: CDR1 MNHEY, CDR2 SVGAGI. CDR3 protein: CASSYGLAGVGQYF. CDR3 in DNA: TGTGCCAGCAGTTACGGGCTAGCGGGAGTGGGGCAGTACTTC.

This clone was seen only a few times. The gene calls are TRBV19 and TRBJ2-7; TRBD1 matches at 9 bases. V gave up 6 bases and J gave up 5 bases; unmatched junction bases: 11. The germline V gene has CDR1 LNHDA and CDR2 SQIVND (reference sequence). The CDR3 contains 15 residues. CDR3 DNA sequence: TGTGCCAGTAGACCTCGCGGGACAGGGTTCCACGAGCAGTACTTC. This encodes CASRPRGTGFHEQYF.

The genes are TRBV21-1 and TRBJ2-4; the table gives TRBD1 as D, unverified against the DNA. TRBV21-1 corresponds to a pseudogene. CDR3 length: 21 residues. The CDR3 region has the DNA TGTGCCAGCAGCACGCCACGGGACAGGTCGTACTTGACCCTAGCCAAAAACATTCAGTACTTC. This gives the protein CASSTPRDRSYLTLAKNIQYF.

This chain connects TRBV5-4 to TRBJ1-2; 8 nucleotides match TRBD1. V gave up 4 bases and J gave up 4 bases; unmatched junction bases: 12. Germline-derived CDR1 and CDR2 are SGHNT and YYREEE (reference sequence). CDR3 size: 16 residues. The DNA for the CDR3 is TGTGCCAGCAGCCGGGGACAGGATCGGGTCAGCTATGGCTACACCTTC. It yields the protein CASSRGQDRVSYGYTF.

CDR3 DNA: TGTGCCAGTATGGCGGGGGCGAACACCGGGGAGCTGTTTTTT. Translation gives CASMAGANTGELFF. V usage is TRBV19 and J usage is TRBJ2-2; 7 bases align to TRBD2. The CDR3 runs to 14 residues. From germline, CDR1 is LNHDA and CDR2 SQIVND (reference sequence). J lost 0 bases, V lost 7 bases, and 2 bases had no gene match.

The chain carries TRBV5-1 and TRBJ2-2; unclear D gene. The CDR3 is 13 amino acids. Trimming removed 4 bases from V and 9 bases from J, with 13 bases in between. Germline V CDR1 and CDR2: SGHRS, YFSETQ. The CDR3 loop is CASSLWLGRELFF. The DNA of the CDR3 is TGCGCCAGCAGCCTCTGGCTAGGCAGGGAGCTGTTTTTT.

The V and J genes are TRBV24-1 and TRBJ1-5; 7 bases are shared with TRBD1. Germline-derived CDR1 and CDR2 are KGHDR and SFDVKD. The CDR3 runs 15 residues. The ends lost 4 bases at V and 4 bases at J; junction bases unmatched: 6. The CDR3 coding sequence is TGTGCCACCAGTGACACCCGGACAGGTAATCAGCCCCAGCATTTT. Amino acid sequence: CATSDTRTGNQPQHF.

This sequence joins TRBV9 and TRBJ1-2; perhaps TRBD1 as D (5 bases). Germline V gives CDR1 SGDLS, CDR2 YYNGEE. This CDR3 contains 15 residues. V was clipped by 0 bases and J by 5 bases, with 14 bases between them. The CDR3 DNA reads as TGTGCCAGCAGCGTAGTGGAAAGGGGCGGTTATGGCTACACCTTC. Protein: CASSVVERGGYGYTF.

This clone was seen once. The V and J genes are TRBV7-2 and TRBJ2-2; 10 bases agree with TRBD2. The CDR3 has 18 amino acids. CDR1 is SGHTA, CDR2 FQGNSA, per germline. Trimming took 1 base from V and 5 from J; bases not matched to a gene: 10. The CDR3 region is CASSLERLAGEGTGELFF. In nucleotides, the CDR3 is TGTGCCAGCAGCTTAGAGCGGCTAGCGGGAGAAGGAACCGGGGAGCTGTTTTTT.

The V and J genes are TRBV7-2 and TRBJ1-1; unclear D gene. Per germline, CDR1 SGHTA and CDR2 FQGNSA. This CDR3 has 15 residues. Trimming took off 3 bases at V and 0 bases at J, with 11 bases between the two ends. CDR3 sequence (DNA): TGTGCCAGCAGCTTGATGGCAGATATGAACACTGAAGCTTTCTTT. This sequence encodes CASSLMADMNTEAFF.

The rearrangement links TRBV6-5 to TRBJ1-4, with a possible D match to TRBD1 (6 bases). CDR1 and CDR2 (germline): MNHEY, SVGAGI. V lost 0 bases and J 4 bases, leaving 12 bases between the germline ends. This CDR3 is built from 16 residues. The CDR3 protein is CASSYSVQGFNEKLFF. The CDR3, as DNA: TGTGCCAGCAGTTACTCGGTACAGGGATTTAATGAAAAACTGTTTTTT.